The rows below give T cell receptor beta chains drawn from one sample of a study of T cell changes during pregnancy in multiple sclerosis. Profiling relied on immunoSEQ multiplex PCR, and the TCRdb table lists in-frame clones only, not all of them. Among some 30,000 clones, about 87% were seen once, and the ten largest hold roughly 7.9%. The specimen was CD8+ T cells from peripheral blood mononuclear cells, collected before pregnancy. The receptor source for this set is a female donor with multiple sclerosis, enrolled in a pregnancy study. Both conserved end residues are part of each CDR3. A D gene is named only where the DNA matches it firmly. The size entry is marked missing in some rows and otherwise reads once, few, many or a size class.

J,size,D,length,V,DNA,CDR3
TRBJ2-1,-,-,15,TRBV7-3,TGTGCCAGCAGCTCCGGGTCAGGGGTGTACAATGAGCAGTTCTTC,CASSSGSGVYNEQFF
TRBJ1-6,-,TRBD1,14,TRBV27,TGTGCCAGCAGTTCAACAGGGGCCAATTCACCCCTCCACTTT,CASSSTGANSPLHF
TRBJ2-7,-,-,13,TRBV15,TGTGCCACCAGTATCTCGGAGGGACTTGAGCAGTACTTC,CATSISEGLEQYF
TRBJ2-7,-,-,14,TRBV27,TGTGCCAGCAGTTTATACGGGTCCTCCTACGAGCAGTACTTC,CASSLYGSSYEQYF
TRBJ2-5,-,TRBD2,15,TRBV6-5,TGTGCCAGCAGTTATCTAGCGGGGGGCCAAGAGACCCAGTACTTC,CASSYLAGGQETQYF
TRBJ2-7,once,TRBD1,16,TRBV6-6,TGTGCCAGCAGTAGAGCCGACAGGGGAGTTTCCTACGAGCAGTACTTC,CASSRADRGVSYEQYF
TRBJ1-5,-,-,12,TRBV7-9,TGTGCCAGCAGCAAATACAATCAGCCCCAGCATTTT,CASSKYNQPQHF
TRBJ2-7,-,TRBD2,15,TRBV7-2,TGTGCCAGCAGCTTAGGGCGGGGGGATACCTACGAGCAGTACTTC,CASSLGRGDTYEQYF
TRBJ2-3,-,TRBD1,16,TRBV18,TGTGCCAGCTCACCCACGAAAGGACAGGGCACAGATACGCAGTATTTT,CASSPTKGQGTDTQYF
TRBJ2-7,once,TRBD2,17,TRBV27,TGTGCCAGCAGTTTATCGGGAGGGGCCGCGTTAACCCACGAGCAGTACTTC,CASSLSGGAALTHEQYF
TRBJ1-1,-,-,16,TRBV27,TGTGCCAGCACTAACGCGGCAGGGATCAAGAACACTGAAGCTTTCTTT,CASTNAAGIKNTEAFF
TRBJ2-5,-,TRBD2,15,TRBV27,TGTGCCAGCAGTCCGCGACTAGCGGGAGAAGAGACCCAGTACTTC,CASSPRLAGEETQYF
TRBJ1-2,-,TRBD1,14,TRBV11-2,TGTGCCAGCAGCTCATTAGGGGGCCTCTTTGGCTACACCTTC,CASSSLGGLFGYTF
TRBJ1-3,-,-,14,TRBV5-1,TGCGCCAGCAGCTTTGCCAGCTCTGGAAACACCATATATTTT,CASSFASSGNTIYF
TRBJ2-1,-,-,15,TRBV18,TGTGCCAGCTCACCCGATATAGAACTTTCCGATGAGCAGTTCTTC,CASSPDIELSDEQFF
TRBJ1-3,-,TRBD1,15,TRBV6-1,TGTGCCAGCAAAGAGGACAGGGGGGACGGAAACACCATATATTTT,CASKEDRGDGNTIYF
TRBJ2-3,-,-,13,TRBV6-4,TGTGCCAGCAGCCGTACTAGCACAGATACGCAGTATTTT,CASSRTSTDTQYF
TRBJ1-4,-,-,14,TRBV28,TGTGCCAGCACACCGGACATCCTTAATGAAAAACTGTTTTTT,CASTPDILNEKLFF
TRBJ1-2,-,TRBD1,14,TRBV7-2,TGTGCCAGCAGCCAACGACAGGGAATAGATGGCTACACCTTC,CASSQRQGIDGYTF
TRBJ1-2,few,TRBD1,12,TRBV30,TGTGCCTGGGACCGGGACAGCTATGGCTACACCTTC,CAWDRDSYGYTF
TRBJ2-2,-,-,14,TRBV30,TGTGCCTGGAGTCAGGGACACTACACCGGGGAGCTGTTTTTT,CAWSQGHYTGELFF
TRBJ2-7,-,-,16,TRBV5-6,TGTGCCAGCAGCTTGGGGGGCGGGGGCGGCACCTACGAGCAGTACTTC,CASSLGGGGGTYEQYF
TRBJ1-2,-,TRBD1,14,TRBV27,TGTGCCAGCAGGACACCGGGACAGGTCTATGGCTACACCTTC,CASRTPGQVYGYTF
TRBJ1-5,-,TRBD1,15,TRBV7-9,TGTGCCAGCAGCTCCTCGACAGGGGGAAATCAGCCCCAGCATTTT,CASSSSTGGNQPQHF
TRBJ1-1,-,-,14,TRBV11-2,TGTGCCAGCAGCCTAACAGGGATGAACACTGAAGCTTTCTTT,CASSLTGMNTEAFF
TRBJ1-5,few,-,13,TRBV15,TGTGCCACCAGCAGACCACTGAGTCAGCCCCAGCATTTT,CATSRPLSQPQHF
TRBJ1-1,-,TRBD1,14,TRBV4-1,TGCGCCAGCAGCCACGAAACAGGGGCCCCTGAAGCTTTCTTT,CASSHETGAPEAFF
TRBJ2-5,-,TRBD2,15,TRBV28,TGTGCCAGCAGTAGTCGGACTAGTTGGGGAGAGACCCAGTACTTC,CASSSRTSWGETQYF
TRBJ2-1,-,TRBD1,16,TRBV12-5,TGTGCTAGTGGTTTACCCGGGACAGGGGACTACAATGAGCAGTTCTTC,CASGLPGTGDYNEQFF
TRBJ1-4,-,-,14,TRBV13,TGTGCCAGCAGGGGCGGGGCGGACAATGAAAAACTGTTTTTT,CASRGGADNEKLFF
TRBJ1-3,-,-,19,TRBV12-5,TGTGCTAGTGGTTTGGTAACTCCCCCTAGGTTGGACTCTGGAAACACCATATATTTT,CASGLVTPPRLDSGNTIYF
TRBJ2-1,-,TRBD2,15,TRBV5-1,TGCGCCAGCAGCTCCACTAGCGGGGCCTACAATGAGCAGTTCTTC,CASSSTSGAYNEQFF
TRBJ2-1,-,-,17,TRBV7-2,TGTGCCAGCAGCTTAGGCCGGGACTCCGCTCCCTACAATGAGCAGTTCTTC,CASSLGRDSAPYNEQFF
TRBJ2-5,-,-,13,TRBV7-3,TGTGCCAGCAGCTTAGGGCAGCAAGAGACCCAGTACTTC,CASSLGQQETQYF
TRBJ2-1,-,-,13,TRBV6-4,TGTGCCAGCAGTGACAAGGCGGAGAGTGAGCAGTTCTTC,CASSDKAESEQFF
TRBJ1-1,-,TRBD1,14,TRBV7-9,TGTGCCAGCGGGACAGGGGTCGGGTACACTGAAGCTTTCTTT,CASGTGVGYTEAFF
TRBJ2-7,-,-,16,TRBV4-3,TGCGCCAGCAGCCAAGATGAAGGGAGATTCTCCTACGAGCAGTACTTC,CASSQDEGRFSYEQYF
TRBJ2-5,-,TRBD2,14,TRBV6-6,TGTGCCACCCGGGGGGAGTTCATTGAGGAGACCCAGTACTTC,CATRGEFIEETQYF
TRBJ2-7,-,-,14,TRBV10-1,TGCGCCAGCGTCGATATCCTTGGCTTCCTCGAGCAGTACTTC,CASVDILGFLEQYF
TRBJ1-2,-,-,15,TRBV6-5,TGTGCCAGCAGTTACCGACAGGCGGCTAACTATGGCTACACCTTC,CASSYRQAANYGYTF
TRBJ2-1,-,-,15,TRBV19,TGTGCCAGTAGTATGGCCCCAGGAGGGATCAATGAGCAGTTCTTC,CASSMAPGGINEQFF
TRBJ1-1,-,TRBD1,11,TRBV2,TGTGCCAGCAGCAGGGGGACTGAAGCTTTCTTT,CASSRGTEAFF
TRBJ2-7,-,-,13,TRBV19,TGTGCCAGTAGTATAGAGGGGGCCGGCGAGCAGTACTTC,CASSIEGAGEQYF
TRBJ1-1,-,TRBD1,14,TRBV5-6,TGTGCCAGCAGCCTCTATGGACAGGGTTTCGAAGCTTTCTTT,CASSLYGQGFEAFF
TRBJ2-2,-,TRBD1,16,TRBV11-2,TGTGCCAGCAGCTTTACAGGGGGATCAAACACCGGGGAGCTGTTTTTT,CASSFTGGSNTGELFF
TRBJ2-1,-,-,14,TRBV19,TGTGCCAGTAGTGCGACGGGAAGGTACAATGAGCAGTTCTTC,CASSATGRYNEQFF
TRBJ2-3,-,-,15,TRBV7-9,TGTGCCAGCAGCTTACCCCTTGTCAGCACAGATACGCAGTATTTT,CASSLPLVSTDTQYF
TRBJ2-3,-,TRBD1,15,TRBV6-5,TGTGCCAGCAGAACCGGGACAGGGGACACAGATACGCAGTATTTT,CASRTGTGDTDTQYF
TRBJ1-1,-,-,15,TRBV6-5,TGTGCCAGCAGTATCGGGACTTCCATGGGGACTGAAGCTTTCTTT,CASSIGTSMGTEAFF
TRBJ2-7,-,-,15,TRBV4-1,TGCGCCAGCAGCTCCGGTCTGGGCAGTTTGTACGAGCAGTACTTC,CASSSGLGSLYEQYF
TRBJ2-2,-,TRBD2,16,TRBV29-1,TGCAGCGTTGAACTAGCGGGAGGCGCGAACACCGGGGAGCTGTTTTTT,CSVELAGGANTGELFF
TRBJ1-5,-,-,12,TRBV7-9,TGTGCCAGCAGCACCCCCGGGGAGCCCCAGCATTTT,CASSTPGEPQHF
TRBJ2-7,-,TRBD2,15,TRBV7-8,TGTGCCAGCAGCCCACTAGCGGGGGGTTTCTACGAGCAGTACTTC,CASSPLAGGFYEQYF